Below are 20 T cell receptor beta chains sequenced from a single sample in a study of T cell responses to AZD1222 COVID-19 vaccine. Sequencing used immunoSEQ multiplex PCR; TCRdb keeps in-frame clones, though not all of them. The sample has 110,000 to 150,000 clones, approximately 90% seen once; the top ten hold around 2.8%. The sequenced sample was peripheral blood, obtained on day 0 of AZD1222 vaccination. The receptors were gathered from an adult in good health.

The CDR3 spells CAARYRGTEAFF. As DNA, the CDR3 is TGTGCCGCGAGATACAGGGGGACTGAAGCTTTCTTT. The V call is TRBV15, the J call TRBJ1-1; TRBD1 matches 8 bases. Germline CDR1 LNHNV, CDR2 YYDKDF (reference sequence). The V segment lost 11 bases and the J segment 5 bases; nucleotides outside the gene matches: 7. This CDR3 spans 12 amino acids.

The gene calls are TRBV2 and TRBJ1-2, with 7 bases fitting TRBD1. Per germline, CDR1 SNHLY and CDR2 FYNNEI. This CDR3 region has 14 residues. The junction had 6 bases not matched to a gene; V was cut back by 4 bases and J by 4 bases. The CDR3 is CASSGTGEVYGYTF. For the CDR3, the DNA is TGTGCCAGCAGTGGAACAGGGGAGGTCTATGGCTACACCTTC. The whole variable domain, remainder taken from reference TRBV2 and TRBJ1-2, is EPEVTQTPSHQVTQMGQEVILRCVPISNHLYFYWYRQILGQKVEFLVSFYNNEISEKSEIFDDQFSVERPDGSNFTLKIRSTKLEDSAMYFCASSGTGEVYGYTFGSGTRLTVV.

The chain is built from TRBV27 and TRBJ2-2, with D tentatively TRBD2 (5 bases). The CDR3 spans 14 residues. The V gene lost 5 bases and the J gene lost 2 bases, with 9 bases spanning the gap. Looked up from germline, CDR1 is MNHEY and CDR2 is SMNVEV (reference sequence). In DNA form, the CDR3 reads TGTGCCAGCAGTCCGGGATACAACACCGGGGAGCTGTTTTTT. It yields the protein CASSPGYNTGELFF.

The chain recombines TRBV19 with TRBJ1-5; 8 nucleotides match TRBD1. The V gene end was trimmed by 7 bases and the J gene end by 6 bases; junction bases not matched to a gene: 5. The CDR3 runs 13 residues. Germline CDR1 reads LNHDA; CDR2 reads SQIVND (reference sequence). CDR3 protein: CASTGQGGQPQHF. The CDR3 bases are TGTGCCAGTACCGGACAGGGCGGTCAGCCCCAGCATTTT.

The genes are TRBV7-9 and TRBJ1-1, with 8 bases lining up with TRBD1. V lost 3 bases to trimming and J lost 1 base; unmatched junction nucleotides: 7. Germline V gene lookup returns CDR1 SEHNR and CDR2 FQNEAQ (reference sequence). The CDR3 runs to 16 residues. The CDR3 loop is CASSFQGAPRNTEAFF. As DNA, the CDR3 is TGTGCCAGCAGCTTCCAGGGGGCGCCCAGGAACACTGAAGCTTTCTTT.

CDR3 DNA: TGTGCTAGTGGGTCGGACCGACAGTATAGCAATCAGCCCCAGCATTTT. This sequence encodes CASGSDRQYSNQPQHF. The V and J genes are TRBV12-5 and TRBJ1-5; D may be TRBD1 (5 bases). The CDR3 extends over 16 amino acids. Germline assignment: CDR1 LGHNT and CDR2 FRNRAP. Trimming pared 6 bases from V and 0 bases from J, leaving 15 bases between.

This chain connects TRBV15 to TRBJ1-4, with D possibly TRBD1 on 6 matching bases. Trimming pared 1 base from V and 3 bases from J, leaving 15 bases between. Germline V gene sequence: CDR1 LNHNV, CDR2 YYDKDF (reference sequence). The CDR3 length is 17 residues. Here the CDR3 reads CATSRGGQGYPNEKLFF. The CDR3 DNA reads TGTGCCACCAGCAGAGGGGGGCAGGGGTACCCTAATGAAAAACTGTTTTTT.

This sequence joins TRBV7-9 and TRBJ1-1, with D perhaps TRBD1 (5 bases). The CDR3 has 15 amino acids. CDR1 SEHNR and CDR2 FQNEAQ come from the germline V gene (reference sequence). The V gene lost 3 bases and the J gene lost 3 bases, with 14 bases spanning the gap. CDR3 sequence: CASSFPGRGDTEAFF. The CDR3, as DNA: TGTGCCAGCAGCTTTCCAGGGCGGGGGGACACTGAAGCTTTCTTT.

This chain connects TRBV4-3 to TRBJ2-7; D is perhaps TRBD1 or TRBD2 (6 bases each). Looked up from germline, CDR1 is LGHNA and CDR2 is YSLEER. The CDR3 sequence is 16 residues long. V was clipped by 2 bases and J by 5 bases, with 19 bases between them. CDR3 region: CASSQTTEGVMNEQYF. CDR3 sequence (DNA): TGCGCCAGCAGCCAAACCACGGAGGGGGTAATGAACGAGCAGTACTTC.

The chain carries TRBV25-1 and TRBJ1-2; D gene uncertain. V shed 1 base and J shed 1 base, with 13 bases lying between them. This CDR3 region has 16 residues. The V gene's germline CDR1 is MGHDK and CDR2 SYGVNS. The CDR3 region has the DNA TGTGCCAGCAGTGAATTAGGAGGGATGTATAACTATGGCTACACCTTC. Protein product: CASSELGGMYNYGYTF.

The CDR3 coding sequence is TGTGCCAGCAGTGAATTATTGGGTGGCACTGAAGCTTTCTTT. Protein: CASSELLGGTEAFF. This chain connects TRBV2 to TRBJ1-1; D is uncertain. The germline CDR1 and CDR2 sequences are SNHLY and FYNNEI. The germline V and J ends were trimmed by 2 bases and 4 bases, with 11 bases remaining between them. The CDR3 totals 14 residues.

This clone showed up just a few times. The V call is TRBV12-3 or TRBV12-4, the J call TRBJ1-1; D is possibly TRBD1 (5 bases). Trimming removed 2 bases from V and 8 bases from J, with 9 bases in between. This CDR3 has 12 amino acids. The CDR3 region has the DNA TGTGCCAGCAGTTTACAGGGACTAGAAGCTTTCTTT. Translating gives CASSLQGLEAFF.

The CDR3 nucleotides read TGTGCCAGCAACCTACAGGGACGGAATGAGCAGTTCTTC. Translating it yields CASNLQGRNEQFF. The chain is built from TRBV11-3 and TRBJ2-1; TRBD1 is a possible D gene (6 bases). The germline CDR1 and CDR2 sequences are SGHNT and YENEEA. Trimming shortened V by 7 bases and J by 7 bases, and 14 bases separated the two germline ends. CDR3 size: 13 residues. The variable domain in full, completed from reference TRBV11-3 and TRBJ2-1, reads EAGVVQSPRYKIIEKKQPVAFWCNPISGHNTLYWYLQNLGQGPELLIRYENEEAVDDSQLPKDRFSAERLKGVDSTLKIQPAELGDSAVYLCASNLQGRNEQFFGPGTRLTVL.

The rearrangement uses TRBV3-1 (or the pseudogene TRBV3-2) and TRBJ1-1; 8 bases line up with TRBD1. There are 14 residues in the CDR3. The germline gives CDR1 LGHDT, CDR2 YNNKEL (reference sequence). V shed 4 bases and J 1 base; nucleotides not matched to a gene: 2. CDR3 residues: CASSPGQANTEAFF. DNA of the CDR3: TGTGCCAGCAGCCCGGGACAGGCGAACACTGAAGCTTTCTTT.

V gene TRBV5-1 combines with J gene TRBJ2-2; D is uncertain. V lost 9 bases and J 5 bases, leaving 17 bases between the germline ends. The CDR3 contains 14 residues. The germline CDR1 and CDR2 sequences are SGHRS and YFSETQ. DNA for the CDR3: TGCGCCACCGGTATCAGTTCATGGACCGGGGAGCTGTTTTTT. This translates into CATGISSWTGELFF. The entire variable domain, with the rest obtained from reference TRBV5-1 and TRBJ2-2, is as follows: KAGVTQTPRYLIKTRGQQVTLSCSPISGHRSVSWYQQTPGQGLQFLFEYFSETQRNKGNFPGRFSGRQFSNSRSEMNVSTLELGDSALYLCATGISSWTGELFFGEGSRLTVL.

This rearrangement joins TRBV21-1 to TRBJ2-7; TRBD1 is taken as the D call from the table, unchecked against the DNA. TRBV21-1 is reported as a pseudogene. The CDR3 has 15 amino acids. This chain's CDR3 is CASSKTPRVPYEQYF. The CDR3 DNA is TGTGCCAGCAGCAAGACCCCCAGGGTGCCCTACGAGCAGTACTTC.

This rearrangement joins TRBV7-2 to TRBJ1-6; D is ambiguous. V was shortened by 6 bases and J by 9 bases, with 15 bases between the two germline ends. The CDR3 runs 14 residues. Per the germline V gene, CDR1 is SGHTA and CDR2 is FQGNSA. CDR3 sequence (DNA): TGTGCCAGCAGGCCCCATCTCTGGGGTTCACCCCTCCACTTT. It yields the protein CASRPHLWGSPLHF.

The chain joins TRBV4-3 to TRBJ2-1; D remains unclear. The CDR3 runs 15 residues. CDR1 is LGHNA and CDR2 is YSLEER in the germline V gene. V was shortened by 0 bases and J by 2 bases, with 8 bases between the two germline ends. As DNA, the CDR3 is TGCGCCAGCAGCCAAGACCACAACCCCTACAATGAGCAGTTCTTC. The encoded protein is CASSQDHNPYNEQFF.

The genes are TRBV5-1 and TRBJ1-1, with D possibly TRBD1 on 6 matching bases. This CDR3 region has 13 residues. V gave up 3 bases and J gave up 9 bases, with 15 bases separating them. Germline V gene data show CDR1 as SGHRS and CDR2 as YFSETQ. CDR3 coding DNA: TGCGCCAGCAGCTCCCCGGGGGCCACAAAAGCTTTCTTT. Translation: CASSSPGATKAFF.

V gene TRBV19 combines with J gene TRBJ1-5; 8 bases line up with TRBD1. The CDR3 contains 18 residues. V was pared by 5 bases and J by 6 bases, with 18 bases of the junction left unmatched. Germline V gene sequence: CDR1 LNHDA, CDR2 SQIVND (reference sequence). The CDR3 region has the DNA TGTGCCAGTAGTTCGTACGGACAGGGAGGTCGGTCTGCTCAGCCCCAGCATTTT. Protein: CASSSYGQGGRSAQPQHF.